These 10 T cell receptor beta chains were all obtained from the same sample, sequenced in a study of shared clonotypes between healthy human individuals. CD8 cells regarded as naive lacked CD45RO, were positively chosen for CCR7, and omitted terminally differentiated effector memory CD45RA+ cells. Measured with immunoSEQ multiplex PCR; TCRdb has only the in-frame clones, and not every one. The sample holds about 2.1 million clones, roughly 91% seen once. Sequenced input: naive CD8+ T cells from PBMCs. The receptors were sampled from a man aged 18 to 29 in good health. Some clones in this sample may be carry-over from other donors' samples.

V is TRBV9 and J is TRBJ2-7; 7 bases align to TRBD2. The trim removed 4 bases at V and 3 bases at J, leaving 7 bases unmatched. This CDR3 has 14 residues. CDR1 is SGDLS and CDR2 is YYNGEE in the germline V gene. CDR3 DNA sequence: TGTGCCAGCAGCCCGGGGGGAGCTCTCTACGAGCAGTACTTC. Protein sequence: CASSPGGALYEQYF.

The rearrangement uses TRBV2 and TRBJ2-7, with D perhaps matching TRBD2 (6 bases). Looked up from germline, CDR1 is SNHLY and CDR2 is FYNNEI. This CDR3 has 15 amino acids. Trimming left V 7 bases short and J 2 bases short, with 18 bases between. CDR3 in DNA: TGTGCCAGCATTCAGGGACTGTCAGCCCCCTACGAGCAGTACTTC. Its protein product is CASIQGLSAPYEQYF.

With respect to this clone: The same CDR3 can be traced to other DNA sequences in this sample. The chain uses TRBV7-9 and TRBJ2-2; the D is unclear. Trimming removed 1 base at V and 5 bases at J, with 8 bases between. Germline V gives CDR1 SEHNR, CDR2 FQNEAQ (reference sequence). This CDR3 has 14 residues. The DNA of the CDR3 is TGTGCCAGCAGCTTAGTCTTGCGTACCGGGGAGCTGTTTTTT. Its protein is CASSLVLRTGELFF.

The chain uses TRBV6-5 and TRBJ1-1; D is undetermined. This CDR3 has 13 amino acids. The V gene's germline CDR1 is MNHEY and CDR2 SVGAGI. The germline V and J ends were trimmed by 6 bases and 1 base, with 9 bases remaining between them. CDR3 sequence (DNA): TGTGCCAGCAGCCTCGGTTCGAACACTGAAGCTTTCTTT. Translating it yields CASSLGSNTEAFF.

The V call is TRBV5-6, the J call TRBJ2-1; perhaps TRBD2 as D (6 bases). Germline CDR1 SGHDT, CDR2 YYEEEE. Trimming stripped 9 bases from V and 7 bases from J, with 14 bases between. The CDR3 length is 12 residues. DNA for the CDR3: TGTGCCACCTCAGGACTAAATAATGAGCAGTTCTTC. It yields the protein CATSGLNNEQFF.

V and J are TRBV19 and TRBJ2-1; the D is unclear. Germline-derived CDR1 and CDR2 are LNHDA and SQIVND (reference sequence). The V and J ends lost 3 bases and 0 bases respectively, with 9 bases between them. The CDR3 sequence is 15 residues long. The CDR3 here is CASSISPLSYNEQFF. CDR3 DNA: TGTGCCAGTAGTATCTCTCCTCTCTCCTACAATGAGCAGTTCTTC. Together with reference TRBV19 and TRBJ2-1, the CDR3 gives the full variable domain: DGGITQSPKYLFRKEGQNVTLSCEQNLNHDAMYWYRQDPGQGLRLIYYSQIVNDFQKGDIAEGYSVSREKKESFPLTVTSAQKNPTAFYLCASSISPLSYNEQFFGPGTRLTVL.

The chain is built from TRBV6-6 and TRBJ2-5; D is possibly TRBD2 (6 bases). The CDR3 is made up of 13 amino acids. Germline assignment: CDR1 MNHNY and CDR2 SVGAGI (reference sequence). V lost 6 bases, J lost 3 bases, and 11 bases lay in between. The CDR3: CASRKDYEETQYF. CDR3 DNA sequence: TGTGCCAGCAGGAAGGACTACGAAGAGACCCAGTACTTC.

The J gene is TRBJ2-7, the V gene TRBV6-5; D is unclear. Germline V gene sequence: CDR1 MNHEY, CDR2 SVGAGI. The CDR3 is 15 residues long. The V end was cut by 0 bases, the J end by 3 bases, with 12 bases between. The CDR3 protein is CASSYSGESFYEQYF. CDR3 DNA: TGTGCCAGCAGTTACTCTGGGGAATCCTTCTACGAGCAGTACTTC.

V and J are TRBV11-2 and TRBJ2-7, with TRBD1 as a possible D gene (6 bases). Trimming stripped 1 base from V and 6 bases from J, with 19 bases between. Per the germline V gene, CDR1 is SGHAT and CDR2 is FQNNGV. This CDR3 is 16 amino acids long. CDR3 in amino acids: CASSLGGLTGNGEQYF. The CDR3 bases are TGTGCCAGCAGCTTAGGGGGGCTTACAGGGAATGGCGAGCAGTACTTC.

This clone appeared a single time. The CDR3 bases are TGTGCCAGCAGCGAGGGGGGTCTCCTACGAGGGCAGTTCTTC. Amino acid sequence: CASSEGGLLRGQFF. This chain uses TRBV9 with TRBJ2-1, with D tentatively TRBD1 or TRBD2 (6 bases each). V was clipped by 3 bases and J by 12 bases, with 19 bases between them. CDR1 SGDLS and CDR2 YYNGEE come from the germline V gene. This CDR3 has 14 amino acids. The full variable domain, completed using reference TRBV9 and TRBJ2-1, is DSGVTQTPKHLITATGQRVTLRCSPRSGDLSVYWYQQSLDQGLQFLIQYYNGEERAKGNILERFSAQQFPDLHSELNLSSLELGDSALYFCASSEGGLLRGQFFGPGTRLTVL.